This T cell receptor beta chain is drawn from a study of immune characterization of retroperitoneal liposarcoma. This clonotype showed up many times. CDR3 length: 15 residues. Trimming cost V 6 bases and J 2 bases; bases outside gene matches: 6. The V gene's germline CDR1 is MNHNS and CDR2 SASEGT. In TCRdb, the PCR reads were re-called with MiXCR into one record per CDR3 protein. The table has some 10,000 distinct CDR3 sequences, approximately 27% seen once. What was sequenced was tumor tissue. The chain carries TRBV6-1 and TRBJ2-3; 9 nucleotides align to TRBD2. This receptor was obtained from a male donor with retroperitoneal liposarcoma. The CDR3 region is CASRFSGGYTDTQYF. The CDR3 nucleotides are TGTGCCAGCAGATTTAGCGGGGGATACACAGATACGCAGTATTTT.